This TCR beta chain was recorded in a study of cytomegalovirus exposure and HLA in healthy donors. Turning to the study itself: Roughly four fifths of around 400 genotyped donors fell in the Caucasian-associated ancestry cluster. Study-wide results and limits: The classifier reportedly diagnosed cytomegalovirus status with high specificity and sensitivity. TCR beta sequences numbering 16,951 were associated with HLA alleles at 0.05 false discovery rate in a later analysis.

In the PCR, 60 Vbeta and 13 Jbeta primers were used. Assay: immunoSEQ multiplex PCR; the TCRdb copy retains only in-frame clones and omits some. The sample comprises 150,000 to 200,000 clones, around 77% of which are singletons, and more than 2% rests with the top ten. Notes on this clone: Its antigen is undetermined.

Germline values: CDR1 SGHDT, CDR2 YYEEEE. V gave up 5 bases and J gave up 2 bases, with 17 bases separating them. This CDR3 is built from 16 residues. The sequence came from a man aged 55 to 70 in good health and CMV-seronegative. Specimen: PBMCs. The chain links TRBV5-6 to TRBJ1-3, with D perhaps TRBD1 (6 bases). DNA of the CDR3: TGTGCCAGCAGTGATAAACCACAGGGAACTGGAAACACCATATATTTT. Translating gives CASSDKPQGTGNTIYF.